This T cell receptor (beta chain) is drawn from a study of T cells in Graves' hyperthyroidism and ophthalmopathy. Study-level results: Most clonotypes expanded in thyroid above 0.001 were likewise present in blood. In the analysis, a 13 V-J model separated ophthalmopathy from stable hyperthyroidism.

Patients showing uncontrolled infection, other autoimmune disease, pregnancy or lactation were ineligible. This clonotype was seen only a few times. Its matching antigen is unknown. RNA transcripts were the template for amplifying TCR beta CDR3 regions. The HTBI set primed first-round TCR CDR3 RT-PCR. In TCRdb, the multiplex PCR reads were re-called with MiXCR into one record per CDR3 protein. The table shows over 120,000 distinct CDR3 sequences, with around 20% occurring only once. The CDR3 consists of 13 residues. The germline CDR1 and CDR2 sequences are LNHDA and SQIVND (reference sequence). V lost 3 bases and J 5 bases, leaving 10 bases between the germline ends.

The chain has TRBV19 and TRBJ1-1; no clear D gene. This sequence originates from a woman in her 50s with Graves' hyperthyroidism that later progressed to Graves' ophthalmopathy. The sequenced sample was blood. Here the CDR3 reads CASSISRETEAFF. CDR3 bases: TGTGCCAGTAGTATTTCCCGGGAAACTGAAGCTTTCTTT.